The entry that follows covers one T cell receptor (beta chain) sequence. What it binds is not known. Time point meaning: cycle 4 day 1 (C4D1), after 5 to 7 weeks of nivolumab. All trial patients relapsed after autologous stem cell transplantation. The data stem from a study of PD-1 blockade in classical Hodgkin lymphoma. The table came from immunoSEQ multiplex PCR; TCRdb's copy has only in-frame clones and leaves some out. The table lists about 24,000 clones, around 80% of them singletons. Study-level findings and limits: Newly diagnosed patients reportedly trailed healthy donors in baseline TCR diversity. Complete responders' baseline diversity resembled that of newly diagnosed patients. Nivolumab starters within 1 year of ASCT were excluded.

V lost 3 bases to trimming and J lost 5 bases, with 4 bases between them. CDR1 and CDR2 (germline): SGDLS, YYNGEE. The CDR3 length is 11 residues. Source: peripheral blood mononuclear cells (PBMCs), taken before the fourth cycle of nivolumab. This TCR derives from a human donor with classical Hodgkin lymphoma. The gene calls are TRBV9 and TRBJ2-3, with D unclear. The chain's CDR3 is CASSERDTQYF. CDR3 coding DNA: TGTGCCAGCAGCGAGAGAGATACGCAGTATTTT.